One sample yielded the 24 T cell receptor beta chains listed below, sequenced in a study of early T cells in non-severe SARS-CoV-2 infection. Each CDR3 protein gets one entry after TCRdb re-called the 5' RACE reads with MiXCR. The repertoire holds around 40,000 distinct CDR3 sequences, with about a tenth as singletons. The sequenced material came from whole blood. These receptors originate from an adult who was a healthcare worker with PCR-confirmed SARS-CoV-2 infection or an uninfected control (not recorded which).

This clonotype came up a few times. The chain has TRBV30 and TRBJ1-6, with TRBD1 identical over 9 bases. V lost 0 bases and J lost 9; bases outside the gene matches: 3. This CDR3 has 14 amino acids. Germline V gives CDR1 GTSNPN, CDR2 SVGIG (reference sequence). The CDR3 sequence is CAWSVGQGGSPLHF. CDR3 DNA sequence: TGTGCCTGGAGTGTGGGACAGGGAGGTTCACCCCTCCACTTT.

This clonotype was seen repeatedly, ten times or more. The chain employs TRBV11-2 and TRBJ2-3, with unresolved D. CDR3 length equals 15 residues. Germline V CDR1 and CDR2: SGHAT, FQNNGV. The germline V and J ends were trimmed by 3 bases and 0 bases, with 10 bases remaining between them. The CDR3 loop reads CASSFSGASTDTQYF. CDR3 nucleotides: TGTGCCAGCAGCTTCTCAGGAGCTAGCACAGATACGCAGTATTTT.

This clonotype appeared a few times. A read error may account for a junction end that differs from germline. The chain couples TRBV10-3 to TRBJ2-3; D not certain. CDR1 is ENHRY and CDR2 is SYGVKD in the germline V gene. CDR3 length: 14 amino acids. The CDR3 DNA sequence: TGTGCCATCAGTGAGTCGATGTCGGTGGCACTTTGGGTTTTT. It is translated as CAISESMSVALWVF.

This clonotype was recorded at least ten times. The V and J genes are TRBV4-3 and TRBJ1-2; D not resolved. CDR1 and CDR2 from the germline V gene are LGHNA and YSLEER. CDR3 length: 13 amino acids. V lost 0 bases and J 8 bases, leaving 10 bases between the germline ends. The CDR3 here is CASSQERLHGYTF. The CDR3 DNA reads as TGCGCCAGCAGCCAAGAGCGGCTACACGGCTACACCTTC.

This clonotype was picked up many times. The chain links TRBV6-6 to TRBJ2-5; D gene ambiguous. Germline lookup yields CDR1 MNHNY and CDR2 SVGAGI (reference sequence). CDR3 length: 15 residues. The V end lost 4 bases, the J end lost 1 base, and 13 bases lay between the germline ends. In DNA, the CDR3 is TGTGCCAGCAGTTCCCCCGGTAGGGCCCAAGAGACCCAGTACTTC. Translated: CASSSPGRAQETQYF.

This clonotype was observed a single time. The CDR3 protein is CASSQGGVAQYF. The DNA for the CDR3 is TGTGCCAGCAGCCAAGGGGGGGTAGCGCAGTACTTC. The chain employs TRBV3-1 and TRBJ2-7; possible D gene TRBD2, 6 bases. Germline CDR1 reads LGHDT; CDR2 reads YNNKEL (reference sequence). There are 12 residues in the CDR3. The V gene lost 1 base and the J gene lost 9 bases, with 10 bases spanning the gap.

This clonotype appeared a few times. CDR3: CASSSPGQGYTEAFF. The CDR3 coding sequence is TGTGCCAGCAGTTCCCCGGGACAGGGGTACACTGAAGCTTTCTTT. The genes are TRBV27 and TRBJ1-1; TRBD1 aligns across 10 bases. Germline V gene data show CDR1 as MNHEY and CDR2 as SMNVEV (reference sequence). The V and J ends lost 4 bases and 3 bases, in that order; junction bases with no gene match: 5. The CDR3 has 15 amino acids.

This clonotype was seen ten or more times. This chain connects TRBV6-2 or TRBV6-3 to TRBJ1-1, with D unclear. The CDR3 length is 14 residues. Looked up from germline, CDR1 is MNHEY and CDR2 is SVGEGT. Trimming pared 0 bases from V and 6 bases from J, leaving 11 bases between. CDR3 amino acids: CASSYSSKWAEAFF. CDR3 bases: TGTGCCAGCAGTTACTCATCGAAGTGGGCTGAAGCTTTCTTT.

This clonotype has at least ten counts. The rearrangement uses TRBV7-2 and TRBJ1-1; 8 bases map to TRBD1. This CDR3 region has 11 residues. Germline V gene data show CDR1 as SGHTA and CDR2 as FQGNSA. V shed 8 bases, J shed 8 bases, and the junction held 4 bases outside the gene matches. The CDR3 region has the DNA TGTGCCAGCCTAAGGACAGGGGAAGCTTTCTTT. The encoded protein is CASLRTGEAFF.

This clonotype appeared a few times. This chain uses TRBV29-1 with TRBJ2-3; D is unresolved. From germline, CDR1 is SQVTM and CDR2 ANQGSEA. Trimming removed 6 bases at V and 0 bases at J, with 13 bases between. The CDR3 contains 14 residues. The CDR3 protein is CSVQTSSSTDTQYF. Here the CDR3 DNA reads TGCAGCGTCCAGACTTCCTCTAGCACAGATACGCAGTATTTT.

Here the CDR3 DNA reads TGCAGTGCTTGGGGACAGGGGGTGGAGACCCAGTACTTC. Its translation is CSAWGQGVETQYF. The chain carries TRBV20-1 and TRBJ2-5; TRBD1 aligns across 11 bases. The CDR3 has 13 amino acids. Germline V gene data show CDR1 as DFQATT and CDR2 as SNEGSKA (reference sequence). The trim removed 5 bases at V and 5 bases at J, leaving 4 bases unmatched.

The chain couples TRBV30 to TRBJ1-4, with D possibly matching TRBD1 (5 bases). Per germline, CDR1 GTSNPN and CDR2 SVGIG (reference sequence). The CDR3 has 14 residues. Between the trimmed V and J ends, which lost 3 bases and 8 bases, there was a span of 16 bases. The CDR3 is CAWRPSVPGEKLFF. The CDR3 DNA reads TGTGCCTGGAGGCCTTCGGTGCCAGGGGAAAAACTGTTTTTT.

The chain carries TRBV18 and TRBJ2-7; perhaps D is TRBD1 or TRBD2 (5 bases each). Trimming removed 6 bases from V and 7 bases from J, with 13 bases in between. The germline CDR1 and CDR2 sequences are KGHSH and LQKENI. The CDR3 sequence is 12 residues long. CDR3 bases: TGTGCCAGCTCCCCGGGGCGGGTTGAGCAGTACTTC. This translates into CASSPGRVEQYF.

This clonotype was detected ten times or more. J is TRBJ2-2 and V is TRBV27; tentative D call: TRBD1 (5 bases). The CDR3 loop spans 14 amino acids. The V end lost 5 bases, the J end lost 9 bases, and 16 bases lay between the germline ends. Germline V gene data show CDR1 as MNHEY and CDR2 as SMNVEV (reference sequence). The CDR3 bases are TGTGCCAGCAGTGGAAGGCAGGGTCCCCGGGAGCTGTTTTTT. Translated: CASSGRQGPRELFF.

This clonotype has just a few counts. The chain links TRBV3-1 to TRBJ2-5; D remains ambiguous. Germline CDR1 is LGHDT and CDR2 is YNNKEL (reference sequence). CDR3 length equals 15 residues. Trimming cost V 2 bases and J 2 bases, with 12 bases left between them. CDR3 DNA sequence: TGTGCCAGCAGCCAAAAGGGATTTGGACAAGAGACCCAGTACTTC. This sequence encodes CASSQKGFGQETQYF.

CDR3 loop: CSVEWAEAFF. DNA of the CDR3: TGCAGCGTTGAGTGGGCTGAAGCTTTCTTT. The chain carries TRBV29-1 and TRBJ1-1; D remains unclear. This CDR3 has 10 residues. With 3 bases removed from V and 6 bases from J, the gap between germline ends came to 5 bases. The V gene's germline CDR1 is SQVTM and CDR2 ANQGSEA.

This clonotype has ten or more counts. V gene TRBV20-1 combines with J gene TRBJ2-6; 8 positions agree with TRBD2. The CDR3 runs 16 residues. Germline loops: CDR1 DFQATT, CDR2 SNEGSKA (reference sequence). V trimming: 6 bases; J trimming: 0 bases; junction bases outside the gene matches: 7. As DNA, the CDR3 is TGCAGTGCCCCAGCGGGGGCTTACTCTGGGGCCAACGTCCTGACTTTC. Translating gives CSAPAGAYSGANVLTF.

The chain joins TRBV18 to TRBJ2-7; D possibly matches TRBD1 or TRBD2 (5 bases each). In germline, CDR1 is KGHSH, CDR2 LQKENI. Trimming cost V 6 bases and J 0 bases, with 12 bases left between them. There are 14 residues in the CDR3. The CDR3: CASSRDRSSYEQYF. The CDR3 DNA follows: TGTGCCAGCTCCAGGGACCGAAGCTCCTACGAGCAGTACTTC.

This clonotype appeared many times. The gene calls are TRBV5-1 and TRBJ2-7; 9 bases are a match to TRBD1. The CDR3 is 13 residues long. Germline V lookup: CDR1 SGHRS, CDR2 YFSETQ. Unmatched junction bases numbered 10, after V lost 9 bases and J lost 6 bases. CDR3 loop: CATQDGTGSEQYF. The CDR3 coding sequence is TGCGCCACCCAAGATGGGACAGGGAGCGAGCAGTACTTC.

This clonotype was counted many times. The genes are TRBV7-6 and TRBJ2-2; TRBD1 agrees at 7 bases. Germline CDR1 and CDR2: SGHVS and FNYEAQ. J was trimmed by 7 bases and V by 5 bases; bases with no gene match: 10. The CDR3 covers 15 residues. For the CDR3, the DNA is TGTGCCAGCAGCCTAAGGGACAGTAGGAGCGGGGAGCTGTTTTTT. This translates into CASSLRDSRSGELFF.

This clonotype occurred many times. The rearrangement links TRBV3-1 to TRBJ1-1; 8 nucleotides agree with TRBD1. Germline CDR1 reads LGHDT; CDR2 reads YNNKEL (reference sequence). J lost 5 bases, V lost 3 bases, and 5 bases had no gene match. The CDR3 has 14 residues. Written as DNA, the CDR3 is TGTGCCAGCAGCCAGGACAGGGTGGTGACTGAAGCTTTCTTT. This translates into CASSQDRVVTEAFF.

The gene calls are TRBV20-1 and TRBJ2-7, with 7 positions matching TRBD2. This CDR3 is built from 17 residues. J was trimmed by 3 bases and V by 5 bases; bases with no gene match: 19. Germline V gene data show CDR1 as DFQATT and CDR2 as SNEGSKA (reference sequence). CDR3 in amino acids: CSAGGGQGGNLNYEQYF. DNA for the CDR3: TGCAGTGCTGGCGGGGGTCAGGGAGGGAATCTCAACTACGAGCAGTACTTC.

This clonotype was counted ten times or more. The chain links TRBV6-1 to TRBJ2-4; 8 positions match TRBD2. CDR3 size: 14 residues. V trimming: 6 bases; J trimming: 8 bases; junction bases outside the gene matches: 9. Germline lookup yields CDR1 MNHNS and CDR2 SASEGT. The CDR3 sequence is CASRGGGQWDIQYF. The CDR3 region has the DNA TGTGCCAGCAGGGGCGGGGGGCAATGGGACATTCAGTACTTC.

This clonotype occurred a few times. The chain joins TRBV25-1 to TRBJ1-6; TRBD1 matches at 7 bases. Trimming at V came to 4 bases and at J to 8 bases, leaving 8 bases not matched to a gene. This CDR3 comprises 15 residues. The germline V gene has CDR1 MGHDK and CDR2 SYGVNS. The CDR3 region is CASSAPGTEHSPLHF. The CDR3 region has the DNA TGTGCCAGCAGTGCTCCGGGGACAGAGCATTCACCCCTCCACTTT.